These 32 T cell receptor beta chains came from one sample sequenced in a study of blood T cell repertoires in COVID-19. The protocol was immunoSEQ multiplex PCR, while the TCRdb copy is restricted to in-frame clones and leaves out a portion. The table lists roughly 130,000 clones, roughly 81% of them singletons. The specimen was PBMCs or T cells enriched from blood (not recorded which). These receptors were collected from a woman aged 50 to 65 with acute COVID-19.

V is TRBV5-1 and J is TRBJ2-6, with D possibly TRBD2 on 6 matching bases. Trimming took off 5 bases at V and 2 bases at J, with 14 bases between the two ends. Germline V CDR1 and CDR2: SGHRS, YFSETQ. This CDR3 spans 16 amino acids. The CDR3 DNA sequence: TGCGCCAGCAGTTCCACGCCGGGGGCTGGGGCCAACGTCCTGACTTTC. This translates into CASSSTPGAGANVLTF. Complete variable domain (other parts from reference TRBV5-1 and TRBJ2-6): KAGVTQTPRYLIKTRGQQVTLSCSPISGHRSVSWYQQTPGQGLQFLFEYFSETQRNKGNFPGRFSGRQFSNSRSEMNVSTLELGDSALYLCASSSTPGAGANVLTFGAGSRLTVL.

The V and J genes are TRBV3-1 (or the pseudogene TRBV3-2) and TRBJ2-7; 7 bases fit TRBD2. The CDR3 length is 15 residues. Unmatched junction bases numbered 10, after V lost 4 bases and J lost 4 bases. CDR1 LGHDT and CDR2 YNNKEL come from the germline V gene (reference sequence). CDR3 loop: CASSPLYGGSYEQYF. The DNA of the CDR3 is TGTGCCAGCAGCCCACTTTACGGCGGGAGTTACGAGCAGTACTTC.

CDR3 region: CASSEQATEAFF. In DNA form, the CDR3 reads TGTGCCAGCAGTGAGCAGGCCACTGAAGCTTTCTTT. The chain combines TRBV2 with TRBJ1-1, with unresolved D. CDR1 and CDR2 from the germline V gene are SNHLY and FYNNEI. This CDR3 is 12 amino acids long. V was clipped by 3 bases and J by 4 bases, with 6 bases between them.

This sequence joins TRBV9 and TRBJ2-2, with 9 bases that match TRBD2. Per germline, CDR1 SGDLS and CDR2 YYNGEE. V shed 3 bases and J 5 bases; nucleotides not matched to a gene: 8. The CDR3 consists of 16 residues. The CDR3 sequence: CASSALSGSGTGELFF. DNA of the CDR3: TGTGCCAGCAGCGCCCTTAGCGGGAGCGGTACCGGGGAGCTGTTTTTT.

This chain connects TRBV2 to TRBJ1-2; D not resolved. The V gene's germline CDR1 is SNHLY and CDR2 FYNNEI. CDR3 length equals 12 residues. V gave up 2 bases and J gave up 4 bases, with 5 bases separating them. CDR3 residues: CASSENSYGYTF. In DNA, the CDR3 is TGTGCCAGCAGTGAAAACAGCTATGGCTACACCTTC.

The table lists this clone with many counts. The gene calls are TRBV14 and TRBJ2-5, with D tentatively TRBD1 (6 bases). CDR1 SGHDN and CDR2 FVKESK come from the germline V gene. The V end lost 1 base, the J end lost 3 bases, and 15 bases lay between the germline ends. The CDR3 extends over 16 amino acids. Here the CDR3 reads CASSQGRGPKKETQYF. CDR3 coding DNA: TGTGCCAGCAGCCAAGGCAGGGGCCCCAAAAAAGAGACCCAGTACTTC.

This rearrangement joins TRBV3-1 (or the pseudogene TRBV3-2) to TRBJ2-7, with unresolved D. The germline gives CDR1 LGHDT, CDR2 YNNKEL (reference sequence). V was cut by 5 bases and J by 0 bases, with 11 bases left in between. The CDR3 is 14 residues long. The CDR3, as DNA: TGTGCCAGCAGCTTCGTTTTGAGCTCCTACGAGCAGTACTTC. This sequence encodes CASSFVLSSYEQYF.

The genes are TRBV20-1 and TRBJ1-1, with unresolved D. The germline V gene encodes CDR1 DFQATT and CDR2 SNEGSKA (reference sequence). With 5 bases removed from V and 10 bases from J, the gap between germline ends came to 8 bases. This CDR3 spans 9 amino acids. Here the CDR3 reads CSARWRAFF. The CDR3 DNA follows: TGCAGTGCTCGATGGAGAGCTTTCTTT.

This clone was observed once. The chain recombines TRBV3-1 (or the pseudogene TRBV3-2) with TRBJ1-2; 8 bases align to TRBD1. Losses at the gene ends were 6 bases for V and 6 bases for J; bases not matched to a gene: 6. Germline-derived CDR1 and CDR2 are LGHDT and YNNKEL (reference sequence). The CDR3 spans 13 residues. Here the CDR3 reads CASRERTGNGYTF. The CDR3 DNA is TGTGCCAGCAGAGAGAGGACAGGGAATGGCTACACCTTC.

This chain links TRBV9 with TRBJ2-2, with D unclear. Germline lookup yields CDR1 SGDLS and CDR2 YYNGEE. V lost 1 base and J lost 7, with 23 bases in between. This CDR3 contains 18 residues. CDR3 sequence reads: CASSVIDQRRGSGGELFF. CDR3 nucleotides: TGTGCCAGCAGCGTAATAGATCAACGGCGAGGCAGTGGCGGGGAGCTGTTTTTT.

The CDR3, as DNA: TGTGCCAGCAGCTTAGCCGGACTGAACACCGGGGAGCTGTTTTTT. Encoded protein: CASSLAGLNTGELFF. The V call is TRBV7-7, the J call TRBJ2-2; the D gene is possibly TRBD2 (5 bases). The CDR3 loop spans 15 amino acids. Germline CDR1 and CDR2: SSHAT and FNYEAQ (reference sequence). Trimming pared 0 bases from V and 1 base from J, leaving 6 bases between.

The V gene is TRBV19, the J gene TRBJ2-7; the match to TRBD2 covers 14 bases. This CDR3 spans 16 amino acids. Germline values: CDR1 LNHDA, CDR2 SQIVND (reference sequence). V shed 8 bases and J 5 bases; nucleotides not matched to a gene: 11. CDR3 bases: TGTGCCAGTGTTACCGGCGGACTAGCGGGAGGAAACGAGCAGTACTTC. It yields the protein CASVTGGLAGGNEQYF. Drawing the rest from reference TRBV19 and TRBJ2-7, the complete variable domain is DGGITQSPKYLFRKEGQNVTLSCEQNLNHDAMYWYRQDPGQGLRLIYYSQIVNDFQKGDIAEGYSVSREKKESFPLTVTSAQKNPTAFYLCASVTGGLAGGNEQYFGPGTRLTVT.

The chain couples TRBV4-2 to TRBJ2-1; tentative D call: TRBD2 (5 bases). Germline V lookup: CDR1 LGHNA, CDR2 YNFKEQ. With 4 bases removed from V and 4 bases from J, the gap between germline ends came to 11 bases. There are 14 residues in the CDR3. CDR3: CASSLPTSYNEQFF. In nucleotides, the CDR3 is TGTGCCAGCAGCCTCCCCACTAGTTACAATGAGCAGTTCTTC.

The J gene is TRBJ1-5, the V gene TRBV2, with TRBD1 identical over 9 bases. CDR3 length: 15 amino acids. CDR1 SNHLY and CDR2 FYNNEI come from the germline V gene. V was pared by 8 bases and J by 4 bases, with 9 bases of the junction left unmatched. The CDR3 DNA reads TGTGCCAGCGGGGGACAGGGCGTGCGGAATCAGCCCCAGCATTTT. It specifies CASGGQGVRNQPQHF.

This clone was counted only a few times. DNA for the CDR3: TGTGCCAGCAGCTCCGAAACTGTCCTAGGTTCCTACGAGCAGTACTTC. It specifies CASSSETVLGSYEQYF. The rearrangement joins TRBV7-8 to TRBJ2-7; D call uncertain. CDR1 and CDR2 (germline): SGHVS, FQNEAQ. V was shortened by 4 bases and J by 1 base, with 17 bases between the two germline ends. This CDR3 spans 16 amino acids.

V gene TRBV11-1 combines with J gene TRBJ2-3; D possibly corresponds to TRBD1 (5 bases). Germline lookup yields CDR1 SGHAT and CDR2 FQDESV (reference sequence). Trimming took 1 base from V and 5 from J, leaving 13 bases between them. CDR3 length: 15 amino acids. CDR3 sequence: CASSLGGRAGDTQYF. In nucleotides, the CDR3 is TGTGCCAGCAGCTTAGGAGGCAGGGCTGGAGATACGCAGTATTTT. Full variable domain (outside the CDR3, taken from reference TRBV11-1 and TRBJ2-3): EAEVAQSPRYKITEKSQAVAFWCDPISGHATLYWYRQILGQGPELLVQFQDESVVDDSQLPKDRFSAERLKGVDSTLKIQPAELGDSAMYLCASSLGGRAGDTQYFGPGTRLTVL.

This chain links TRBV7-2 with TRBJ2-7; 9 nucleotides line up with TRBD2. V lost 5 bases to trimming and J lost 0 bases; unmatched junction nucleotides: 5. Germline V gives CDR1 SGHTA, CDR2 FQGNSA. The CDR3 loop spans 15 amino acids. CDR3 in DNA: TGTGCCAGCAGCCTCCAGACTAGCGGCTCCTACGAGCAGTACTTC. It encodes CASSLQTSGSYEQYF.

V is TRBV11-2 and J is TRBJ1-6; D might be TRBD1 (5 bases). From germline, CDR1 is SGHAT and CDR2 FQNNGV. The ends were cut back, 5 bases at V and 6 bases at J, with 17 bases in the middle. This CDR3 contains 16 residues. The CDR3 bases are TGTGCCAGCAGCCCGGGGGGGGGAGGTGGTAATTCACCCCTCCACTTT. Translating gives CASSPGGGGGNSPLHF.

A few counts support this clone. The chain combines TRBV11-3 with TRBJ1-4, with no clear D. The germline V and J ends were trimmed by 5 bases and 8 bases, with 9 bases remaining between them. The germline V gene encodes CDR1 SGHNT and CDR2 YENEEA. This CDR3 region has 12 residues. CDR3 amino acids: CASSPSPEKLFF. CDR3 sequence (DNA): TGTGCCAGCAGCCCTAGCCCGGAAAAACTGTTTTTT.

The rearrangement joins TRBV6-1 to TRBJ2-2; 8 nucleotides match TRBD1. The CDR3 covers 16 residues. Germline V CDR1 and CDR2: MNHNS, SASEGT. V dropped 1 base and J dropped 4; count of bases not matched to a gene: 5. The CDR3 loop is CASSEGWTGPTGELFF. The CDR3 DNA sequence: TGTGCCAGCAGTGAAGGGTGGACAGGGCCCACCGGGGAGCTGTTTTTT.

This clone was seen a few times. V and J are TRBV6-5 and TRBJ1-2; the match to TRBD1 covers 11 bases. With 8 bases clipped from V and 0 bases from J, the junction kept 5 bases outside the gene matches. CDR1 and CDR2 (germline): MNHEY, SVGAGI. The CDR3 consists of 15 residues. CDR3 sequence (DNA): TGTGCCAGCGGGACAGGGGGTAATCCTAACTATGGCTACACCTTC. It translates to CASGTGGNPNYGYTF.

V gene TRBV5-4 combines with J gene TRBJ1-1; TRBD1 agrees at 7 bases. This CDR3 comprises 14 residues. CDR1 SGHNT and CDR2 YYREEE come from the germline V gene (reference sequence). After removal of 4 bases from V and 8 bases from J, the junction contained 11 bases not matched to a gene. CDR3 in DNA: TGTGCCAGCAGCCGAGTTGGTTCGGGACAGGAAGCTTTCTTT. Protein sequence: CASSRVGSGQEAFF.

This clone has a single count. This rearrangement joins TRBV6-5 to TRBJ1-5; weak D call: TRBD1 (5 bases). Germline lookup yields CDR1 MNHEY and CDR2 SVGAGI. The CDR3 contains 14 residues. The ends were cut back, 10 bases at V and 0 bases at J, with 13 bases in the middle. CDR3 region: CATATEYSNQPQHF. In nucleotides, the CDR3 is TGTGCCACCGCGACAGAGTATAGCAATCAGCCCCAGCATTTT.

In its sample, this clone was seen a few times. The chain joins TRBV5-8 to TRBJ2-1, with 7 bases fitting TRBD1. Germline loops: CDR1 SGHTS, CDR2 YDEGEE. V trimming: 3 bases; J trimming: 3 bases; junction bases outside the gene matches: 9. CDR3 length: 16 amino acids. CDR3 sequence (DNA): TGTGCCAGCAGCTCCCTAACAGGGGTTCGCTACAATGAGCAGTTCTTC. This sequence encodes CASSSLTGVRYNEQFF.

The CDR3 spells CASRGQGSFSGNTIYF. The CDR3 DNA follows: TGTGCCAGCAGGGGACAGGGCTCTTTCTCTGGAAACACCATATATTTT. The rearrangement joins TRBV28 to TRBJ1-3; 9 bases agree with TRBD1. Germline V CDR1 and CDR2: MDHEN, SYDVKM. This CDR3 comprises 16 residues. The junction had 6 bases not matched to a gene; V was cut back by 6 bases and J by 0 bases. Full variable domain (outside the CDR3, taken from reference TRBV28 and TRBJ1-3): DVKVTQSSRYLVKRTGEKVFLECVQDMDHENMFWYRQDPGLGLRLIYFSYDVKMKEKGDIPEGYSVSREKKERFSLILESASTNQTSMYLCASRGQGSFSGNTIYFGEGSWLTVV.

The J gene is TRBJ2-5, the V gene TRBV5-5; 9 bases match TRBD2. Germline V lookup: CDR1 SGHKS, CDR2 YYEKEE (reference sequence). This CDR3 has 16 amino acids. The V segment lost 4 bases and the J segment 4 bases; nucleotides outside the gene matches: 11. CDR3 nucleotide sequence: TGTGCCAGCAGCACGGGGGGGATAGCGGGAGCAGAGACCCAGTACTTC. Translating it yields CASSTGGIAGAETQYF. Supplemented by reference TRBV5-5 and TRBJ2-5, the full variable domain reads DAGVTQSPTHLIKTRGQQVTLRCSPISGHKSVSWYQQVLGQGPQFIFQYYEKEERGRGNFPDRFSARQFPNYSSELNVNALLLGDSALYLCASSTGGIAGAETQYFGPGTRLLVL.

The chain joins TRBV9 to TRBJ2-7; 10 positions agree with TRBD1. J lost 1 base, V lost 0 bases, and 4 bases had no gene match. This CDR3 has 16 residues. Looked up from germline, CDR1 is SGDLS and CDR2 is YYNGEE. The DNA for the CDR3 is TGTGCCAGCAGCGTAGATTCGGGACAGGGGTCCTACGAGCAGTACTTC. It is translated as CASSVDSGQGSYEQYF.

This chain joins TRBV7-6 and TRBJ1-3, with D perhaps matching TRBD1 (6 bases). V was cut by 4 bases and J by 3 bases, with 13 bases left in between. This CDR3 is 15 amino acids long. Germline CDR1 reads SGHVS; CDR2 reads FNYEAQ. CDR3 coding DNA: TGTGCCAGCAGCTCAACCGGGACATTTGGAAACACCATATATTTT. It yields the protein CASSSTGTFGNTIYF. Variable domain in full (rest from reference TRBV7-6 and TRBJ1-3): GAGVSQSPRYKVTKRGQDVALRCDPISGHVSLYWYRQALGQGPEFLTYFNYEAQQDKSGLPNDRFSAERPEGSISTLTIQRTEQRDSAMYRCASSSTGTFGNTIYFGEGSWLTVV.

The chain links TRBV19 to TRBJ2-1, with D tentatively TRBD2 (5 bases). The CDR3 runs to 14 residues. Trimming removed 3 bases from V and 4 bases from J, with 10 bases in between. Germline V gene sequence: CDR1 LNHDA, CDR2 SQIVND (reference sequence). The CDR3 is CASSMRRAYNEQFF. Written as DNA, the CDR3 is TGTGCCAGTAGTATGCGGCGGGCTTACAATGAGCAGTTCTTC.

V usage is TRBV5-1 and J usage is TRBJ2-7, with 7 bases lining up with TRBD2. V lost 2 bases and J lost 1; bases outside the gene matches: 3. CDR3 size: 14 residues. Germline values: CDR1 SGHRS, CDR2 YFSETQ. The chain's CDR3 is CASSLSGASYEQYF. DNA for the CDR3: TGCGCCAGCAGCTTAAGCGGGGCTTCCTACGAGCAGTACTTC. The full variable domain, in which reference TRBV5-1 and TRBJ2-7 provide the parts outside the CDR3, is KAGVTQTPRYLIKTRGQQVTLSCSPISGHRSVSWYQQTPGQGLQFLFEYFSETQRNKGNFPGRFSGRQFSNSRSEMNVSTLELGDSALYLCASSLSGASYEQYFGPGTRLTVT.

The rearrangement links TRBV7-6 to TRBJ1-1; unclear D gene. CDR1 is SGHVS and CDR2 is FNYEAQ in the germline V gene. CDR3 size: 20 residues. V lost 5 bases and J 5 bases, leaving 33 bases between the germline ends. The CDR3 DNA sequence: TGTGCCAGCAGCCTCCGTCCGCGATGGACGGGAAAAGGGTTGGAGACTGAAGCTTTCTTT. Residues: CASSLRPRWTGKGLETEAFF.

The chain links TRBV2 to TRBJ1-2, with 9 positions matching TRBD1. The length of the CDR3 is 14 residues. Germline loops: CDR1 SNHLY, CDR2 FYNNEI. V was pared by 4 bases and J by 4 bases, with 4 bases of the junction left unmatched. CDR3 region: CASSGTGAAYGYTF. The CDR3 DNA reads as TGTGCCAGCAGTGGGACAGGGGCGGCCTATGGCTACACCTTC.